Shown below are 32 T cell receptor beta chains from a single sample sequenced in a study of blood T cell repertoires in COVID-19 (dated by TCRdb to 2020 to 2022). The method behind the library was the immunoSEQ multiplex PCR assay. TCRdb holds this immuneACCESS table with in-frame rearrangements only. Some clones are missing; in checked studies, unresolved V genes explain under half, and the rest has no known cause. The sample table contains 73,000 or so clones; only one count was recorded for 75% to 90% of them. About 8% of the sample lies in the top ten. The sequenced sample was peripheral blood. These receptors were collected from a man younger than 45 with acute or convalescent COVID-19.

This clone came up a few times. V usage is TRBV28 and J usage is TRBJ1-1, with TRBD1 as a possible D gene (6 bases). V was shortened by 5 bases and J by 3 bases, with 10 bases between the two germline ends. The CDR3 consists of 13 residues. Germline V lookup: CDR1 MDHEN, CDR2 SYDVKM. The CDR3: CASSVQGYTEAFF. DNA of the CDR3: TGTGCCAGCAGTGTACAGGGCTACACTGAAGCTTTCTTT.

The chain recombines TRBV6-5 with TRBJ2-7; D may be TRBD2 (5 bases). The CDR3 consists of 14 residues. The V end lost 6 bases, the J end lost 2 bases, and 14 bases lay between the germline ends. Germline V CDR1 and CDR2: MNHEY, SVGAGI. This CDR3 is CASRRYRETYEQYF. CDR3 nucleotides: TGTGCCAGCAGGCGATACCGGGAAACCTACGAGCAGTACTTC.

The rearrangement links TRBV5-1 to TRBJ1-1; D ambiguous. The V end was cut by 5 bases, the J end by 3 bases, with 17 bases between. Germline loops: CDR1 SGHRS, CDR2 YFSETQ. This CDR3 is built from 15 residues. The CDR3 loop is CASRGSSNWDTEAFF. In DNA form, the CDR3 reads TGCGCCAGCAGAGGTTCTAGCAACTGGGACACTGAAGCTTTCTTT.

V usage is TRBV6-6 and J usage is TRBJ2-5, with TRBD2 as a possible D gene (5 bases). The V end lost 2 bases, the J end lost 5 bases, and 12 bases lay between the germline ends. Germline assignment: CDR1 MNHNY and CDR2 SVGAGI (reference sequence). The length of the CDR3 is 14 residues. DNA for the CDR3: TGTGCCAGCAGTTACGGCGGAGGCGGGGAGACCCAGTACTTC. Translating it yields CASSYGGGGETQYF.

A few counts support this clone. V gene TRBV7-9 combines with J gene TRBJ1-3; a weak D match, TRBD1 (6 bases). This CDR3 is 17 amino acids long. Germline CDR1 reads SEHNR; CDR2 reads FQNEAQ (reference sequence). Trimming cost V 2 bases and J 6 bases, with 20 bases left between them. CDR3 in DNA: TGTGCCAGCAGCTTACCGGGACACCCCACAGAGCAAAACACCATATATTTT. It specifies CASSLPGHPTEQNTIYF.

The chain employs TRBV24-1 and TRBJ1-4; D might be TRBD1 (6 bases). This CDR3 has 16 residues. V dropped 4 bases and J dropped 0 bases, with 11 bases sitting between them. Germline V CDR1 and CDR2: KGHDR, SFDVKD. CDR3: CATSDTGTSTNEKLFF. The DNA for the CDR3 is TGTGCCACCAGTGACACAGGGACCTCAACTAATGAAAAACTGTTTTTT.

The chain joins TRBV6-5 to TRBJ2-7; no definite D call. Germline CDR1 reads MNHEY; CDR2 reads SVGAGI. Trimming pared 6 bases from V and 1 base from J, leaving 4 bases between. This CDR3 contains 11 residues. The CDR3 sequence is CASSPSYEQYF. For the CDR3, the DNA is TGTGCCAGCAGCCCATCCTACGAGCAGTACTTC.

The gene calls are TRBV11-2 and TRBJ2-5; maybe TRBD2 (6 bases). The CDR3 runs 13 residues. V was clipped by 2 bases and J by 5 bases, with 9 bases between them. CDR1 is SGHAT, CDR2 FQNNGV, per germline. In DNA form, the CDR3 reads TGTGCCAGCAGCTTATCTAGCGTCGAGACCCAGTACTTC. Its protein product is CASSLSSVETQYF.

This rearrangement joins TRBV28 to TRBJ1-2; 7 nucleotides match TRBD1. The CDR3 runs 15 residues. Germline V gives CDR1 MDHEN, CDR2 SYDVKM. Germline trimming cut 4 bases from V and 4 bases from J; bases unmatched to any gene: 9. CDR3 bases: TGTGCCAGCAGTTCCAGCTCGACAGGGTTCTATGGCTACACCTTC. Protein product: CASSSSSTGFYGYTF.

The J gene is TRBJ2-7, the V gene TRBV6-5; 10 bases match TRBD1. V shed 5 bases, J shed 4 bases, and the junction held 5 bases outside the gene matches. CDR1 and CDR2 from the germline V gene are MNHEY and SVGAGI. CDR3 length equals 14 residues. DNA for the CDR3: TGTGCCAGCAGTCCTCCGGGACAGGGGTACGAGCAGTACTTC. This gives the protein CASSPPGQGYEQYF.

The chain's CDR3 is CASSLTSASDTQYF. CDR3 sequence (DNA): TGTGCCAGCAGCTTAACTAGCGCTTCAGATACGCAGTATTTT. This chain links TRBV7-3 with TRBJ2-3; weak D call: TRBD2 (5 bases). This CDR3 region has 14 residues. Trimming removed 0 bases at V and 4 bases at J, with 8 bases between. The germline CDR1 and CDR2 sequences are SGHTA and FQGTGA.

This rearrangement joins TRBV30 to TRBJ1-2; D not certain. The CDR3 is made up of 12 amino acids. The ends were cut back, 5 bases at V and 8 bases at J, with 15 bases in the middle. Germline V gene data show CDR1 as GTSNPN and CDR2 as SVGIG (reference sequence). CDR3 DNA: TGTGCCTGGGCTGGGCGCCAGGCAGGCTACACCTTC. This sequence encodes CAWAGRQAGYTF.

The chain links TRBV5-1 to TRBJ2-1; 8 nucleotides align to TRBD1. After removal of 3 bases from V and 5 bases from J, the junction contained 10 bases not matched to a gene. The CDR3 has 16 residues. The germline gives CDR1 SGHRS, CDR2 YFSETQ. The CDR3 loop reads CASSSSRTGPHNEQFF. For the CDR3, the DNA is TGCGCCAGCAGCTCCTCTAGGACAGGGCCCCACAATGAGCAGTTCTTC. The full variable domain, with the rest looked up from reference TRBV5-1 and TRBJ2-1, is KAGVTQTPRYLIKTRGQQVTLSCSPISGHRSVSWYQQTPGQGLQFLFEYFSETQRNKGNFPGRFSGRQFSNSRSEMNVSTLELGDSALYLCASSSSRTGPHNEQFFGPGTRLTVL.

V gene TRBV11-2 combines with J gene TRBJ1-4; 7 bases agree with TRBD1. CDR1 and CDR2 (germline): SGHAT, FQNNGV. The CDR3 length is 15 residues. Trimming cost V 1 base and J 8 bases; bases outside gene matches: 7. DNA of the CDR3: TGTGCCAGCAGCTTAGGGGACAGTGTACGCGAAAAACTGTTTTTT. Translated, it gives CASSLGDSVREKLFF.

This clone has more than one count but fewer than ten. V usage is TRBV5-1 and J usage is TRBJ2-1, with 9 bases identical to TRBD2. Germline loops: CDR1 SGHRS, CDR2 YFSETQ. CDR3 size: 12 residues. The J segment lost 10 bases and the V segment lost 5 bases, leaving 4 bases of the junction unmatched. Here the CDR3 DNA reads TGCGCCAGCAGTCTAGCGGGGACAGAGCAGTTCTTC. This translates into CASSLAGTEQFF.

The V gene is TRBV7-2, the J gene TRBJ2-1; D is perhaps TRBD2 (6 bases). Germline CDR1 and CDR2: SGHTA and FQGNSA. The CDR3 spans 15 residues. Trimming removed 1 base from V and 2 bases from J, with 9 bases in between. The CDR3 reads CASSLVGRPYNEQFF. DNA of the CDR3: TGTGCCAGCAGCTTAGTCGGGAGACCCTACAATGAGCAGTTCTTC. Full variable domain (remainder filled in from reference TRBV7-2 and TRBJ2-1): GAGVSQSPSNKVTEKGKDVELRCDPISGHTALYWYRQSLGQGLEFLIYFQGNSAPDKSGLPSDRFSAERTGGSVSTLTIQRTQQEDSAVYLCASSLVGRPYNEQFFGPGTRLTVL.

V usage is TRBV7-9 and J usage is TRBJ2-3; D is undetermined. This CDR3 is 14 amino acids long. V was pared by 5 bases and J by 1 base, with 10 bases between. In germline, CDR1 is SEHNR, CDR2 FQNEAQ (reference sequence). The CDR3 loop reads CASSPPSGTDTQYF. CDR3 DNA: TGTGCCAGCAGCCCCCCCTCGGGCACAGATACGCAGTATTTT.

The CDR3 is CASSPRGPYEQYF. Here the CDR3 DNA reads TGTGCCAGCTCACCCAGGGGACCCTACGAGCAGTACTTC. This chain uses TRBV18 with TRBJ2-7, with D tentatively TRBD1 (6 bases). Germline lookup yields CDR1 KGHSH and CDR2 LQKENI. The CDR3 runs 13 residues. Trimming cost V 3 bases and J 2 bases, with 8 bases left between them.

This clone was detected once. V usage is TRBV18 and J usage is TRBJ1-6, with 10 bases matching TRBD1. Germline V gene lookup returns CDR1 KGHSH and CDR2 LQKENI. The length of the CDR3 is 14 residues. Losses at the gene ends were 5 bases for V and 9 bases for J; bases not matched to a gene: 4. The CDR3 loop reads CASSSGTGASPLHF. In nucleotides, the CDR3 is TGTGCCAGCTCATCGGGGACAGGGGCTTCACCCCTCCACTTT.

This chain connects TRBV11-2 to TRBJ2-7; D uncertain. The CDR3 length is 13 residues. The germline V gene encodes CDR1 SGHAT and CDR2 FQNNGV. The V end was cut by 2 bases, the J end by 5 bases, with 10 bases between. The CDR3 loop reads CASSLQASNEQYF. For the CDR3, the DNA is TGTGCCAGCAGCTTACAGGCCAGCAACGAGCAGTACTTC.

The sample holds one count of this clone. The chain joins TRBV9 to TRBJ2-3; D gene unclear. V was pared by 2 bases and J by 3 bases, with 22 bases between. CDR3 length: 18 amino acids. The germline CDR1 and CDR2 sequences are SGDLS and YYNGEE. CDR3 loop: CASSVAPPYREQTDTQYF. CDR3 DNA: TGTGCCAGCAGCGTGGCCCCTCCTTACAGAGAACAAACAGATACGCAGTATTTT.

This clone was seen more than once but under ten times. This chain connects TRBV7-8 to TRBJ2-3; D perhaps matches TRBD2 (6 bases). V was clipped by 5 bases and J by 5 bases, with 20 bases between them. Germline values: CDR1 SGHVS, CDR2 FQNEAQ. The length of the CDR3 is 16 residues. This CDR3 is CASSPVWEARGDTQYF. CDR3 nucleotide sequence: TGTGCCAGCAGCCCTGTATGGGAGGCTCGGGGAGATACGCAGTATTTT.

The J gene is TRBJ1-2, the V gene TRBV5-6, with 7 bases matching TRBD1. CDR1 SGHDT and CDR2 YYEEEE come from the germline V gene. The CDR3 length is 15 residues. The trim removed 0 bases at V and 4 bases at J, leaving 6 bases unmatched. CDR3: CASSLAGTAIYGYTF. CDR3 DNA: TGTGCCAGCAGCTTGGCCGGGACAGCTATCTATGGCTACACCTTC.

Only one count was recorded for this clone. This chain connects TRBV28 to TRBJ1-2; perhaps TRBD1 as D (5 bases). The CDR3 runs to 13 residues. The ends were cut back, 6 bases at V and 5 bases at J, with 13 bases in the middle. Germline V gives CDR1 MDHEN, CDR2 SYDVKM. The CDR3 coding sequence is TGTGCCAGCAGCCCCACAGGAAGATATGGCTACACCTTC. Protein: CASSPTGRYGYTF.

CDR3 in amino acids: CASFPLGADTEAFF. The CDR3 DNA reads as TGTGCCAGCTTCCCTTTGGGGGCGGACACTGAAGCTTTCTTT. The rearrangement joins TRBV28 to TRBJ1-1; possible D gene TRBD1, 6 bases. Germline V lookup: CDR1 MDHEN, CDR2 SYDVKM. The V end lost 8 bases, the J end lost 3 bases, and 16 bases lay between the germline ends. The CDR3 consists of 14 residues.

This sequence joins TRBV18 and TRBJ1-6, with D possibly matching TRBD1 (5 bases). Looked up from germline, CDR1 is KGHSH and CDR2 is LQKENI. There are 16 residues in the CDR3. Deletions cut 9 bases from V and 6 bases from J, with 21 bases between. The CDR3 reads CASKGGTDLPNSPLHF. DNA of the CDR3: TGTGCCAGTAAAGGCGGGACGGACTTACCTAATTCACCCCTCCACTTT.

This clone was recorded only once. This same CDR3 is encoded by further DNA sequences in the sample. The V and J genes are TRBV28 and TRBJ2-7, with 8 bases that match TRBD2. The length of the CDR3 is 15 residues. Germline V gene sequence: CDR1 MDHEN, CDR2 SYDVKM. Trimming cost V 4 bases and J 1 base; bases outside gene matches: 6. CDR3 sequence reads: CASSSAGGGSYEQYF. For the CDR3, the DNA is TGTGCCAGCAGTTCGGCGGGGGGAGGTTCCTACGAGCAGTACTTC.

The CDR3 spells CASSEALVRNTDTQYF. CDR3 DNA sequence: TGTGCCAGCAGTGAAGCGCTGGTCAGGAACACAGATACGCAGTATTTT. This sequence joins TRBV2 and TRBJ2-3, with D unclear. V was trimmed by 0 bases and J by 2 bases, leaving 12 bases between them. The CDR3 loop spans 16 amino acids. The germline V gene encodes CDR1 SNHLY and CDR2 FYNNEI.

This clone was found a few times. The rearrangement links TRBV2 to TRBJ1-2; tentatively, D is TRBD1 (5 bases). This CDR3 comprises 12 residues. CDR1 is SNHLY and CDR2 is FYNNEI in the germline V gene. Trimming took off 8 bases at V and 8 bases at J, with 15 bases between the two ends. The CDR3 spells CASVDNGIGYTF. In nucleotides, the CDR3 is TGTGCCAGCGTGGACAATGGGATCGGCTACACCTTC.

The CDR3 DNA reads as TGTGCCAGCAGCTTAGGACAGGGGGCATCTGGAAACACCATATATTTT. This sequence encodes CASSLGQGASGNTIYF. The gene calls are TRBV7-2 and TRBJ1-3; TRBD1 aligns across 10 bases. This CDR3 comprises 16 residues. Germline loops: CDR1 SGHTA, CDR2 FQGNSA. The V gene end was trimmed by 1 base and the J gene end by 1 base; junction bases not matched to a gene: 1.

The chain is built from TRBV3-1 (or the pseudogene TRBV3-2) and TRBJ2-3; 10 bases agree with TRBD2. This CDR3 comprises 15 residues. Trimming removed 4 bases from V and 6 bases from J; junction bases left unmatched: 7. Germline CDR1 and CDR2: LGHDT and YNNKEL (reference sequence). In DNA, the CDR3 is TGTGCCAGCAGCCTTAGCCTAGCGGGAGACGATACGCAGTATTTT. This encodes CASSLSLAGDDTQYF.

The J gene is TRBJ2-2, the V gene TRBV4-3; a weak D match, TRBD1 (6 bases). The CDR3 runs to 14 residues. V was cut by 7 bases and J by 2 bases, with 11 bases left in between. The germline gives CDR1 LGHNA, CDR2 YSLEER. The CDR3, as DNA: TGCGCCAGCACGAGGGACACCAACACCGGGGAGCTGTTTTTT. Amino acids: CASTRDTNTGELFF.